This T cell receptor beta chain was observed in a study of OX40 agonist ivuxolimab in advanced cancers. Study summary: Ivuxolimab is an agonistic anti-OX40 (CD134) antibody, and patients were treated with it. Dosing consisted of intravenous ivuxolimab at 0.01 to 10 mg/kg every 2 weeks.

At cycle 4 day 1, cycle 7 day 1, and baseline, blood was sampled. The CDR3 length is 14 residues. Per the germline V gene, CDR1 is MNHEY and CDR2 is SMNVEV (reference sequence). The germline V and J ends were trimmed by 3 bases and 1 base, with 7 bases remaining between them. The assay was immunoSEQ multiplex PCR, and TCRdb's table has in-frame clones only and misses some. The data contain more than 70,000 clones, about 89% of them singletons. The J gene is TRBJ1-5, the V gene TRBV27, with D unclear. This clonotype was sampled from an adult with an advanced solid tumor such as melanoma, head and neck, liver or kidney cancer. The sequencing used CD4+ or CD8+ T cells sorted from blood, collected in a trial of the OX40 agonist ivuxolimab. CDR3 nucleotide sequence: TGTGCCAGCAGTTTGGTGTCCAGCAATCAGCCCCAGCATTTT. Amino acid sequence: CASSLVSSNQPQHF.